These 28 T cell receptor beta chains were all obtained from the same sample, sequenced in a study of CD4 T cells in relation to SARS-CoV-2 and coronaviruses. Sequencing used immunoSEQ multiplex PCR; TCRdb keeps in-frame clones, though not all of them. The data show 25,000 or so clones, with roughly 76% seen just once and more than 14% held by the top ten. CD4+ T cells from unexposed donors were obtained before the COVID-19 pandemic (2011-2018). CD4+ T cells were isolated from the cells after more than nine days of culture. The antigens for these receptors are not known. The specimen sequenced was CD4+ T cells from PBMCs, cultured in vitro. These receptors were obtained from a human donor in good health.

This chain's CDR3 is CASSLKGDYGYTF. The CDR3 DNA is TGTGCCAGCAGCTTAAAGGGGGACTATGGCTACACCTTC. This chain uses TRBV7-2 with TRBJ1-2, with D perhaps matching TRBD1 (6 bases). The length of the CDR3 is 13 residues. V lost 2 bases and J 3 bases, leaving 7 bases between the germline ends. Germline V gene sequence: CDR1 SGHTA, CDR2 FQGNSA.

The chain has TRBV6-6 and TRBJ2-7, with D hard to call. Germline V gene sequence: CDR1 MNHNY, CDR2 SVGAGI (reference sequence). The CDR3 is made up of 12 amino acids. Trimming cost V 6 bases and J 1 base, with 7 bases left between them. The CDR3 here is CASSQISYEQYF. CDR3 sequence (DNA): TGTGCCAGCAGCCAAATTTCCTACGAGCAGTACTTC.

The V gene is TRBV7-2, the J gene TRBJ2-7; D is unclear. The CDR3 sequence is 13 residues long. Trimming took 5 bases from V and 2 from J, leaving 10 bases between them. Germline CDR1 SGHTA, CDR2 FQGNSA. CDR3 nucleotide sequence: TGTGCCAGCAGCCCCCGCCGACCCTACGAGCAGTACTTC. The encoded protein is CASSPRRPYEQYF.

J is TRBJ2-7 and V is TRBV4-2; TRBD2 agrees at 8 bases. The CDR3 runs 14 residues. J was trimmed by 4 bases and V by 3 bases; bases with no gene match: 5. Germline CDR1 LGHNA, CDR2 YNFKEQ. CDR3 sequence: CASSHPSGSYEQYF. CDR3 nucleotides: TGTGCCAGCAGCCACCCCAGCGGGAGTTACGAGCAGTACTTC.

The table lists this clone with a few counts. The chain is built from TRBV9 and TRBJ2-1; D gene uncertain. The CDR3 covers 15 residues. Between the trimmed V and J ends, which lost 3 bases and 10 bases, there was a span of 20 bases. The germline V gene encodes CDR1 SGDLS and CDR2 YYNGEE. CDR3: CASSANSQARREQFF. CDR3 nucleotide sequence: TGTGCCAGCAGCGCAAACAGTCAAGCGAGGCGCGAGCAGTTCTTC.

The chain carries TRBV6-5 and TRBJ1-1; D is ambiguous. The CDR3 length is 12 residues. The V end lost 10 bases, the J end lost 7 bases, and 16 bases lay between the germline ends. Germline V gene lookup returns CDR1 MNHEY and CDR2 SVGAGI. The CDR3, as DNA: TGTGCCACAAACCGCCAGGAAAGTGAAGCTTTCTTT. As protein: CATNRQESEAFF.

The J gene is TRBJ1-5, the V gene TRBV4-3; TRBD1 matches 10 bases. The CDR3 is made up of 16 amino acids. Germline V gene sequence: CDR1 LGHNA, CDR2 YSLEER. V lost 0 bases to trimming and J lost 6 bases; unmatched junction nucleotides: 5. The CDR3: CASSQDGGTGVQPQHF. The CDR3 DNA reads TGCGCCAGCAGCCAAGACGGGGGGACAGGGGTTCAGCCCCAGCATTTT.

This chain connects TRBV16 to TRBJ2-6; D call uncertain. This CDR3 is 15 amino acids long. Trimming cost V 4 bases and J 0 bases, with 7 bases left between them. In germline, CDR1 is KGHSY, CDR2 FQNENV. The CDR3 DNA reads as TGTGCCAGCAGCCCGTCTCCCTCTGGGGCCAACGTCCTGACTTTC. Translated: CASSPSPSGANVLTF. The variable domain in full, completed from reference TRBV16 and TRBJ2-6, reads GEEVAQTPKHLVRGEGQKAKLYCAPIKGHSYVFWYQQVLKNEFKFLISFQNENVFDETGMPKERFSAKCLPNSPCSLEIQATKLEDSAVYFCASSPSPSGANVLTFGAGSRLTVL.

The V and J genes are TRBV5-4 and TRBJ1-1; tentative D call: TRBD1 (6 bases). Per the germline V gene, CDR1 is SGHNT and CDR2 is YYREEE (reference sequence). The CDR3 has 14 amino acids. The V gene lost 0 bases and the J gene lost 5 bases, with 11 bases spanning the gap. This chain's CDR3 is CASSLDQGQTEAFF. The CDR3 DNA sequence: TGTGCCAGCAGCTTGGATCAGGGGCAGACTGAAGCTTTCTTT.

The V gene is TRBV18, the J gene TRBJ2-7; a possible D gene is TRBD1 (5 bases). The length of the CDR3 is 15 residues. CDR1 is KGHSH, CDR2 LQKENI, per germline. The germline V and J ends were trimmed by 6 bases and 2 bases, with 17 bases remaining between them. The CDR3 DNA is TGTGCCAGCTCGCGAACCGGTGACAGAGCCTACGAGCAGTACTTC. Translating gives CASSRTGDRAYEQYF.

The chain is built from TRBV7-9 and TRBJ2-5; D could derive from TRBD1 or TRBD2 (6 bases each). The length of the CDR3 is 16 residues. Germline CDR1 reads SEHNR; CDR2 reads FQNEAQ (reference sequence). Trimming removed 5 bases from V and 4 bases from J, with 20 bases in between. The CDR3 coding sequence is TGTGCCAGCAGCCAGGAAGGCTACTGGGGGGCAGAGACCCAGTACTTC. Its translation is CASSQEGYWGAETQYF.

The chain joins TRBV7-2 to TRBJ2-5, with D possibly being TRBD2 (5 bases). CDR1 and CDR2 (germline): SGHTA, FQGNSA. Trimming removed 5 bases at V and 5 bases at J, with 12 bases between. CDR3 length equals 13 residues. This chain's CDR3 is CASSPNSGETQYF. CDR3 sequence (DNA): TGTGCCAGCAGCCCCAATTCGGGGGAGACCCAGTACTTC.

The chain employs TRBV4-3 and TRBJ1-2; 7 bases map to TRBD1. Germline trimming cut 4 bases from V and 2 bases from J; bases unmatched to any gene: 7. Germline V gene lookup returns CDR1 LGHNA and CDR2 YSLEER. The CDR3 is made up of 15 amino acids. CDR3 in amino acids: CASSLAGTENYGYTF. The CDR3 DNA reads as TGCGCCAGCAGCCTAGCCGGGACAGAAAACTATGGCTACACCTTC.

This chain joins TRBV6-5 and TRBJ1-2; TRBD1 agrees at 7 bases. Germline CDR1 and CDR2: MNHEY and SVGAGI. There are 16 residues in the CDR3. V shed 4 bases and J 3 bases; nucleotides not matched to a gene: 11. CDR3 coding DNA: TGTGCCAGCAGTTCCCCACAGGGGAGGGAGGACTATGGCTACACCTTC. Translated: CASSSPQGREDYGYTF.

The chain combines TRBV9 with TRBJ2-7; either TRBD1 or TRBD2 may supply D (7 bases each). Germline V gene sequence: CDR1 SGDLS, CDR2 YYNGEE. The CDR3 is made up of 16 amino acids. The V end was cut by 0 bases, the J end by 6 bases, with 19 bases between. CDR3 DNA sequence: TGTGCCAGCAGCGTAGGCCCAGTGGGAGGGGGCGGCGAGCAGTACTTC. Residues: CASSVGPVGGGGEQYF.

The V and J genes are TRBV5-1 and TRBJ1-3; no clear D. The CDR3 has 13 residues. CDR1 is SGHRS, CDR2 YFSETQ, per germline. The V end was cut by 0 bases, the J end by 4 bases, with 5 bases between. As DNA, the CDR3 is TGCGCCAGCAGCTTGGAGGTCGGAAACACCATATATTTT. Its translation: CASSLEVGNTIYF.

This clone was found once. CDR3 protein: CASSLGWAGGNTGNTIYF. CDR3 nucleotide sequence: TGTGCCAGCAGCTTGGGTTGGGCAGGAGGAAACACAGGAAACACCATATATTTT. The chain carries TRBV5-6 and TRBJ1-3; D gene uncertain. V shed 0 bases and J shed 4 bases, with 20 bases lying between them. This CDR3 region has 18 residues. CDR1 and CDR2 from the germline V gene are SGHDT and YYEEEE.

The chain uses TRBV19 and TRBJ1-4; D call uncertain. The CDR3 sequence is 12 residues long. The germline CDR1 and CDR2 sequences are LNHDA and SQIVND (reference sequence). Trimming took off 7 bases at V and 8 bases at J, with 11 bases between the two ends. Here the CDR3 reads CASNARNEKLFF. The CDR3 bases are TGTGCCAGTAACGCTAGGAACGAAAAACTGTTTTTT.

This sequence joins TRBV18 and TRBJ1-1; 7 bases match TRBD1. The CDR3 extends over 16 amino acids. Trimming cost V 2 bases and J 0 bases; bases outside gene matches: 6. Germline V gene data show CDR1 as KGHSH and CDR2 as LQKENI. CDR3 in amino acids: CASSPLTGTVNTEAFF. CDR3 DNA sequence: TGTGCCAGCTCACCATTAACCGGGACAGTGAACACTGAAGCTTTCTTT.

The DNA for the CDR3 is TGTGCCAGCAGCCCCCGAAAAGGGTTCTCTGGAAACACCATATATTTT. Translating gives CASSPRKGFSGNTIYF. The chain joins TRBV3-1 (or the pseudogene TRBV3-2) to TRBJ1-3; no definite D call. Germline CDR1 LGHDT, CDR2 YNNKEL (reference sequence). The CDR3 is 16 amino acids. Trimming stripped 4 bases from V and 0 bases from J, with 13 bases between.

The table lists this clone with a few counts. The chain joins TRBV3-1 (or the pseudogene TRBV3-2) to TRBJ2-6; no firm D call. There are 13 residues in the CDR3. Trimming shortened V by 0 bases and J by 4 bases, and 1 base separated the two germline ends. CDR1 is LGHDT, CDR2 YNNKEL, per germline (reference sequence). The CDR3 loop reads CASSQEGANVLTF. The CDR3 DNA reads as TGTGCCAGCAGCCAAGAAGGGGCCAACGTCCTGACTTTC.

J is TRBJ1-4 and V is TRBV30; possibly TRBD1 for D (5 bases). CDR3 length equals 16 residues. Per germline, CDR1 GTSNPN and CDR2 SVGIG (reference sequence). V dropped 2 bases and J dropped 0 bases, with 13 bases sitting between them. The CDR3 nucleotides read TGTGCCTGGAGTCGGGGCAGCCTCTCAACTAATGAAAAACTGTTTTTT. As protein: CAWSRGSLSTNEKLFF.

This chain uses TRBV28 with TRBJ2-1; TRBD2 is a possible D gene (5 bases). Germline V lookup: CDR1 MDHEN, CDR2 SYDVKM. V lost 1 base, J lost 2 bases, and 9 bases lay in between. The CDR3 has 15 residues. In nucleotides, the CDR3 is TGTGCCAGCAGTTTATTGGGAGCGACCTACAATGAGCAGTTCTTC. Translated, it gives CASSLLGATYNEQFF.

J is TRBJ2-7 and V is TRBV10-1; 7 positions match TRBD1. Germline V gene sequence: CDR1 WNHNN, CDR2 SYGVQD (reference sequence). V lost 6 bases to trimming and J lost 5 bases; unmatched junction nucleotides: 10. CDR3 length equals 14 residues. The CDR3 loop reads CASSEDRPQDEQYF. The CDR3 nucleotides are TGCGCCAGCAGCGAGGACAGGCCCCAGGACGAGCAGTACTTC.

The chain uses TRBV7-2 and TRBJ2-7; 7 positions agree with TRBD1. Looked up from germline, CDR1 is SGHTA and CDR2 is FQGNSA. Trimming removed 8 bases from V and 6 bases from J; junction bases left unmatched: 4. The CDR3 loop spans 11 amino acids. This chain's CDR3 is CASVGQVEQYF. The CDR3 coding sequence is TGTGCCAGCGTCGGACAGGTCGAGCAGTACTTC.

This chain links TRBV11-2 with TRBJ1-6, with 10 bases identical to TRBD1. With 2 bases clipped from V and 14 bases from J, the junction kept 9 bases outside the gene matches. CDR1 is SGHAT and CDR2 is FQNNGV in the germline V gene. This CDR3 contains 15 residues. This CDR3 reads CASSLLRTGGSSLHF. The CDR3 DNA reads as TGTGCCAGCAGCTTACTAAGGACAGGGGGATCATCCCTCCACTTT.

In this sample, this clone turned up a few times. The chain uses TRBV6-6 and TRBJ2-1; 9 bases align to TRBD1. Germline trimming cut 5 bases from V and 8 bases from J; bases unmatched to any gene: 10. This CDR3 spans 15 amino acids. CDR1 and CDR2 from the germline V gene are MNHNY and SVGAGI (reference sequence). As DNA, the CDR3 is TGTGCCAGCAGTCAAGGAGGGACAGGGAGCGATGAGCAGTTCTTC. Translation: CASSQGGTGSDEQFF.

The V and J genes are TRBV19 and TRBJ2-2, with 7 bases that match TRBD1. CDR1 and CDR2 (germline): LNHDA, SQIVND (reference sequence). The CDR3 sequence is 15 residues long. V lost 6 bases to trimming and J lost 4 bases; unmatched junction nucleotides: 8. This CDR3 reads CASSMTGSGTGELFF. As DNA, the CDR3 is TGTGCCAGTAGCATGACAGGGTCGGGCACCGGGGAGCTGTTTTTT.